Listed here are 14 T cell receptor beta chains from one sample, sequenced in a study of cytomegalovirus exposure and HLA in healthy donors. With 60 Vbeta and 13 Jbeta primers, the PCR was carried out. Profiled with immunoSEQ multiplex PCR; TCRdb holds only in-frame clones, not every one. The table has approximately 140,000 clones, 80% to 85% seen once. The specimen was PBMCs. These receptors were taken from a male donor in good health and CMV-seropositive.

The J gene is TRBJ1-3, the V gene TRBV21-1. TRBV21-1 is a listed pseudogene. The CDR3 sequence is 16 residues long. CDR3 bases: TGTGCCAGCAGCAATCACCCTAGGGAGGCTGGAAACACCATATATTTT. Translated: CASSNHPREAGNTIYF.

The CDR3 coding sequence is TGTGCCAGCAGTGAAAGTCCTCGGGATCCCCAATATAGCAATCAGCCCCAGCATTTT. Amino acid sequence: CASSESPRDPQYSNQPQHF. V usage is TRBV27 and J usage is TRBJ1-5; D gene uncertain. Trimming removed 5 bases at V and 0 bases at J, with 23 bases between. Per germline, CDR1 MNHEY and CDR2 SMNVEV (reference sequence). This CDR3 comprises 19 residues.

V gene TRBV9 combines with J gene TRBJ2-1, with 11 bases aligning to TRBD2. Trimming took 3 bases from V and 6 from J; bases not matched to a gene: 5. Germline V lookup: CDR1 SGDLS, CDR2 YYNGEE. This CDR3 spans 15 amino acids. CDR3: CASSDQGLAVNEQFF. CDR3 in DNA: TGTGCCAGCAGCGACCAGGGACTAGCGGTCAATGAGCAGTTCTTC.

The V gene is TRBV5-1, the J gene TRBJ2-1; 9 nucleotides agree with TRBD2. Unmatched junction bases numbered 10, after V lost 0 bases and J lost 6 bases. Per the germline V gene, CDR1 is SGHRS and CDR2 is YFSETQ. The CDR3 has 17 amino acids. The CDR3 DNA is TGCGCCAGCAGCTTGGGGGCTAGCGGGACCTATGCCAATGAGCAGTTCTTC. It is translated as CASSLGASGTYANEQFF.

As regards this clone: At one boundary the junction diverges from the germline segment, which might be a read error. The J gene is TRBJ1-1, the V gene TRBV7-9; 10 bases agree with TRBD1. CDR3 size: 17 residues. Germline CDR1 SEHNR, CDR2 FQNEAQ (reference sequence). CDR3 amino acids: CSSSARDRGPWNTEAFF. CDR3 sequence (DNA): TGTTCCAGCAGCGCTAGGGACAGGGGCCCTTGGAACACTGAAGCTTTCTTT.

The chain uses TRBV4-1 and TRBJ2-2; perhaps TRBD1 as D (5 bases). The CDR3 spans 18 residues. Trimming took 2 bases from V and 5 from J, leaving 21 bases between them. Germline assignment: CDR1 MGHRA and CDR2 YSYEKL. In DNA form, the CDR3 reads TGCGCCAGCAGCCAATCCCGGACCCGGACACGAGGAACCGGGGAGCTGTTTTTT. This translates into CASSQSRTRTRGTGELFF.

The CDR3 nucleotides read TGTGCCATCAGCTCGACAGGGTCGAACACTGAAGCTTTCTTT. Protein sequence: CAISSTGSNTEAFF. This rearrangement joins TRBV10-3 to TRBJ1-1; TRBD1 matches at 7 bases. This CDR3 spans 14 amino acids. With 6 bases clipped from V and 1 base from J, the junction kept 5 bases outside the gene matches. The germline CDR1 and CDR2 sequences are ENHRY and SYGVKD.

This clone was observed a handful of times. The rearrangement links TRBV28 to TRBJ1-5; 7 positions match TRBD1. With V trimmed by 5 bases and J by 0 bases, 7 bases remained unmatched. The CDR3 covers 16 residues. Germline assignment: CDR1 MDHEN and CDR2 SYDVKM. CDR3 loop: CASSLGTEYSNQPQHF. The DNA for the CDR3 is TGTGCCAGCAGTCTCGGGACAGAGTATAGCAATCAGCCCCAGCATTTT. The full variable domain, with the rest looked up from reference TRBV28 and TRBJ1-5, is DVKVTQSSRYLVKRTGEKVFLECVQDMDHENMFWYRQDPGLGLRLIYFSYDVKMKEKGDIPEGYSVSREKKERFSLILESASTNQTSMYLCASSLGTEYSNQPQHFGDGTRLSIL.

In its sample, this clone was seen a few times. This chain links TRBV11-2 with TRBJ2-7; the match to TRBD2 covers 11 bases. The trim removed 1 base at V and 3 bases at J, leaving 8 bases unmatched. The CDR3 totals 17 residues. Per germline, CDR1 SGHAT and CDR2 FQNNGV. CDR3 DNA: TGTGCCAGCAGCTTAGGTCTCCGGACTAGCGGGTACTACGAGCAGTACTTC. As protein: CASSLGLRTSGYYEQYF.

This chain joins TRBV5-1 and TRBJ1-1, with 11 bases aligning to TRBD1. Trimming removed 3 bases from V and 7 bases from J; junction bases left unmatched: 5. Germline loops: CDR1 SGHRS, CDR2 YFSETQ. The CDR3 contains 14 residues. The CDR3 DNA follows: TGCGCCAGCAGCTGGGCGGGACAGGGGGATGAAGCTTTCTTT. The encoded protein is CASSWAGQGDEAFF.

Only a few counts were recorded for this clone. V gene TRBV7-9 combines with J gene TRBJ1-4; no firm D call. Germline assignment: CDR1 SEHNR and CDR2 FQNEAQ (reference sequence). The V gene lost 4 bases and the J gene lost 8 bases, with 14 bases spanning the gap. The CDR3 is 14 amino acids. As DNA, the CDR3 is TGTGCCAGCAGCTACGACGGTGACACCGAAAAACTGTTTTTT. Amino acids: CASSYDGDTEKLFF.

This rearrangement joins TRBV19 to TRBJ1-2, with 9 bases aligning to TRBD1. The V gene end was trimmed by 3 bases and the J gene end by 9 bases; junction bases not matched to a gene: 5. CDR1 is LNHDA and CDR2 is SQIVND in the germline V gene (reference sequence). The CDR3 is 13 residues long. Here the CDR3 reads CASSIGQGYSYTF. The CDR3, as DNA: TGTGCCAGTAGTATCGGACAGGGGTATAGCTACACCTTC.

The chain has TRBV7-3 and TRBJ2-7; 7 bases match TRBD2. Germline lookup yields CDR1 SGHTA and CDR2 FQGTGA. CDR3 length: 14 residues. The V and J ends lost 1 base and 6 bases, in that order; junction bases with no gene match: 6. The CDR3 coding sequence is TGTGCCAGCAGCTTAAGCCCAGCGGGAAGCGAGCAGTACTTC. Its protein product is CASSLSPAGSEQYF.

The J gene is TRBJ1-5, the V gene TRBV7-8; D unresolved. Between the trimmed V and J ends, which lost 2 bases and 6 bases, there was a span of 11 bases. Germline values: CDR1 SGHVS, CDR2 FQNEAQ. This CDR3 has 14 residues. The CDR3 sequence is CASSLSGVVQPQHF. In nucleotides, the CDR3 is TGTGCCAGCAGCTTAAGCGGGGTAGTTCAGCCCCAGCATTTT.